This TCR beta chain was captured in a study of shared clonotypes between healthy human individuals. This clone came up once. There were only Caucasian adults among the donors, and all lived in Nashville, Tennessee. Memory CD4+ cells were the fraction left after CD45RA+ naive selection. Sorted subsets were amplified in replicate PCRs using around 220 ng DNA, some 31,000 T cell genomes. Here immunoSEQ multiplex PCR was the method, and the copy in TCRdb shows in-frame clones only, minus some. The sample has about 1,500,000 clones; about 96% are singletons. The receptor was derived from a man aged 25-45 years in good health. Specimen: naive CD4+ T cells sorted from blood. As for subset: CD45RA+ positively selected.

The DNA of the CDR3 is TGCAGCGTTGCCCTCGACGGGGGCGCCGCTGGCTACACCTTC. Translated: CSVALDGGAAGYTF. V gene TRBV29-1 combines with J gene TRBJ1-2; D possibly corresponds to TRBD1 (6 bases). In germline, CDR1 is SQVTM, CDR2 ANQGSEA. Trimming left V 4 bases short and J 7 bases short, with 19 bases between. The CDR3 is 14 residues long.